The TCR beta chain described here comes from a study of blood T cell repertoires in COVID-19. This CDR3 has 16 amino acids. V shed 6 bases, J shed 2 bases, and the junction held 6 bases outside the gene matches. The germline gives CDR1 LGHNA, CDR2 YNFKEQ. Clones were sequenced by immunoSEQ multiplex PCR, and TCRdb holds only the in-frame ones, with some missing. Of over 200,000 clones listed, about 80% were seen once; the top ten hold approximately 16%. This rearrangement joins TRBV4-2 to TRBJ2-3; 12 bases are shared with TRBD2. The TCR was taken from a man aged 35-49 years who had recovered from COVID-19. The source material was PBMCs or T cells enriched from blood (not recorded which). CDR3 amino acids: CASRTSSGGATDTQYF. DNA for the CDR3: TGTGCCAGCAGAACATCTAGCGGGGGGGCCACAGATACGCAGTATTTT.